This T cell receptor beta chain was retrieved from a study of cytomegalovirus exposure and HLA in healthy donors. Study-level background: Earlier, approximately 190 million T cells were analyzed, and some 120 million unique TCR beta sequences were found among them.

60 Vbeta and 13 Jbeta primers were used in PCR. Using immunoSEQ multiplex PCR, the repertoire was profiled, and TCRdb retains in-frame clones only, with some absent. The profile shows over 80,000 clones, 65% to 80% of them singletons. The CDR3 has 17 residues. Germline trimming cut 3 bases from V and 6 bases from J; bases unmatched to any gene: 10. Germline V gene sequence: CDR1 MNHNS, CDR2 SASEGT. Although they were nominally healthy when sampled, donors likely had unrecorded immune exposures. Sequenced input: PBMCs. This receptor was identified in a man in his 60s in good health and CMV-seropositive. The chain employs TRBV6-1 and TRBJ1-6, with 8 bases that match TRBD1. The CDR3 DNA reads as TGTGCCAGCAGTGATTCCGGGACAGGCGCTGGTAATTCACCCCTCCACTTT. Its protein product is CASSDSGTGAGNSPLHF.